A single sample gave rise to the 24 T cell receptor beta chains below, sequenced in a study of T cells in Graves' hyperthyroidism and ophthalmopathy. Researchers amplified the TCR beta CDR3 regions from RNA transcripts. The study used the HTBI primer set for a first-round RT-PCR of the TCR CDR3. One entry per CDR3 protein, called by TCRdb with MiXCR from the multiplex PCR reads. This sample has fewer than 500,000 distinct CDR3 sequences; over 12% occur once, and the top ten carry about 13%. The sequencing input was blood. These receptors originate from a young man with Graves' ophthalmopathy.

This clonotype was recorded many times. CDR3 sequence reads: CASSEETGGPSEQYF. CDR3 coding DNA: TGTGCCAGCAGTGAAGAGACAGGTGGACCCAGCGAGCAGTACTTC. The V and J genes are TRBV6-1 and TRBJ2-7; D is possibly TRBD1 (6 bases). Trimming cost V 1 base and J 6 bases, with 16 bases left between them. There are 15 residues in the CDR3. Germline assignment: CDR1 MNHNS and CDR2 SASEGT.

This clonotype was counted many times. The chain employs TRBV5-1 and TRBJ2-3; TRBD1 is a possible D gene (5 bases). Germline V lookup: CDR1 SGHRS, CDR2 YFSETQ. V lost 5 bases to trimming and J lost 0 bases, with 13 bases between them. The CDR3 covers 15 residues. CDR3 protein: CASSLTGPSTDTQYF. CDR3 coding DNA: TGCGCCAGCAGTTTAACAGGACCTAGCACAGATACGCAGTATTTT. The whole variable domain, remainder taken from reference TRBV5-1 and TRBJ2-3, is KAGVTQTPRYLIKTRGQQVTLSCSPISGHRSVSWYQQTPGQGLQFLFEYFSETQRNKGNFPGRFSGRQFSNSRSEMNVSTLELGDSALYLCASSLTGPSTDTQYFGPGTRLTVL.

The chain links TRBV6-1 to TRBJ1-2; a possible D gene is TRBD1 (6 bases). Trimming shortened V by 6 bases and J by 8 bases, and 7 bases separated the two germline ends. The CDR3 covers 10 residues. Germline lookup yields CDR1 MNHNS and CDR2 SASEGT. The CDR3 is CASRDRGYTF. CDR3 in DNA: TGTGCCAGCAGAGACAGGGGCTACACCTTC.

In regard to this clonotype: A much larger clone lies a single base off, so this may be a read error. CDR3 nucleotides: TGCAGCGTTGAAGAAAGCCGGGACAGAGCGTACCCCCAGTACTTC. Translating gives CSVEESRDRAYPQYF. This sequence joins TRBV29-1 and TRBJ2-5; 7 bases line up with TRBD1. After removal of 0 bases from V and 9 bases from J, the junction contained 13 bases not matched to a gene. Germline loops: CDR1 SQVTM, CDR2 ANQGSEA. The CDR3 totals 15 residues.

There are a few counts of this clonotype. The chain's CDR3 is CASSINGEFAEAFF. CDR3 nucleotide sequence: TGTGCCAGTAGTATTAACGGGGAATTTGCTGAAGCTTTCTTT. The V call is TRBV19, the J call TRBJ1-1, with unresolved D. V lost 3 bases and J 6 bases, leaving 14 bases between the germline ends. The CDR3 covers 14 residues. The germline V gene has CDR1 LNHDA and CDR2 SQIVND (reference sequence).

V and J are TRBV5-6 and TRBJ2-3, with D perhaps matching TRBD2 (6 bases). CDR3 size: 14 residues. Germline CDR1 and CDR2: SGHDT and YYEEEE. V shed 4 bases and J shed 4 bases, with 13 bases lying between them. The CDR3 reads CASSGGTTPDTQYF. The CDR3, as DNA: TGTGCCAGCAGCGGCGGGACGACCCCAGATACGCAGTATTTT.

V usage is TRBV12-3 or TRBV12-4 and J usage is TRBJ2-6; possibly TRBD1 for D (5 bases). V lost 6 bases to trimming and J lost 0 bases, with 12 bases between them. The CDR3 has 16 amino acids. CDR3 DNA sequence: TGTGCCAGCAGGCGGCAGGGCCGCTCTGGGGCCAACGTCCTGACTTTC. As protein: CASRRQGRSGANVLTF.

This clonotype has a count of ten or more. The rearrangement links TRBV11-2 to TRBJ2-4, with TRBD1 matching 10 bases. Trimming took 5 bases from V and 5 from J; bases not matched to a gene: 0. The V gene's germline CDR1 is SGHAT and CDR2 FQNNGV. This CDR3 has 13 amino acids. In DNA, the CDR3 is TGTGCCAGCAGCGACAGGGGGCAAAACATTCAGTACTTC. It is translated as CASSDRGQNIQYF.

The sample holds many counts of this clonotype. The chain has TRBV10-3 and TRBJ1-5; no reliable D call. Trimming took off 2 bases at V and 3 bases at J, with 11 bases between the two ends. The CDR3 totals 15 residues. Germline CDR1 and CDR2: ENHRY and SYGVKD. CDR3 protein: CAISEQKNYNQPQHF. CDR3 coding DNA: TGTGCCATCAGTGAGCAGAAGAATTACAATCAGCCCCAGCATTTT.

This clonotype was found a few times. The CDR3 DNA reads as TGTGCCAGCAGTTCGGGGGGCGAGTTTCGGACCGGGGAGCTGTTTTTT. The encoded protein is CASSSGGEFRTGELFF. This sequence joins TRBV6-1 and TRBJ2-2, with a possible D match to TRBD2 (7 bases). V was trimmed by 5 bases and J by 5 bases, leaving 18 bases between them. The CDR3 loop spans 16 amino acids. Germline V gene sequence: CDR1 MNHNS, CDR2 SASEGT.

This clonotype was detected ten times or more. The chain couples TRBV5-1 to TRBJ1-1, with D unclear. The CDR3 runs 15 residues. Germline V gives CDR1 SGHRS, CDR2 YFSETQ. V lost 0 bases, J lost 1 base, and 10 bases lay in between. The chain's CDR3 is CASSLGAAQNTEAFF. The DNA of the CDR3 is TGCGCCAGCAGCTTGGGGGCAGCGCAGAACACTGAAGCTTTCTTT.

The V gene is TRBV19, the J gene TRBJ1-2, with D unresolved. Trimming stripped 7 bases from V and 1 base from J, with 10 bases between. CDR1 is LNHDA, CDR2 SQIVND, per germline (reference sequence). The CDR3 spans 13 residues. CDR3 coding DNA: TGTGCCAGTACCCCGACATATAACTATGGCTACACCTTC. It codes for CASTPTYNYGYTF.

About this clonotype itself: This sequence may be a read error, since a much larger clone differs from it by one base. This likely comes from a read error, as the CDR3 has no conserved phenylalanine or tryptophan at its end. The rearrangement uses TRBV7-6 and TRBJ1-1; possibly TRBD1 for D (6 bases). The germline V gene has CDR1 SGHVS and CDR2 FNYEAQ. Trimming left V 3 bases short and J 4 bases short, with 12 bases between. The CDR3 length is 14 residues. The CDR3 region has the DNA TGTGCCAGCAGCTTTAAACAGGGCAGCACTGAAGCTTTCCTT. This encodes CASSFKQGSTEAFL.

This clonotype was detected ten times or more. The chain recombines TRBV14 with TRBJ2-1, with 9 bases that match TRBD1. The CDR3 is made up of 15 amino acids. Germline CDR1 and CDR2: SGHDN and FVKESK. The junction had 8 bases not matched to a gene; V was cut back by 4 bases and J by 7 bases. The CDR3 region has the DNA TGTGCCAGCAGCCCCAGGACAGGGGTGAGGAATGAGCAGTTCTTC. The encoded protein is CASSPRTGVRNEQFF.

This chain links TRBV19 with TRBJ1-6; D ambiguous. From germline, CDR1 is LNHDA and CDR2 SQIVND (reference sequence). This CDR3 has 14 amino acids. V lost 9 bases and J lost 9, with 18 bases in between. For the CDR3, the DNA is TGTGCCAGCGAACCCGGCAGGTTCCTTTCACCCCTCCACTTT. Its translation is CASEPGRFLSPLHF.

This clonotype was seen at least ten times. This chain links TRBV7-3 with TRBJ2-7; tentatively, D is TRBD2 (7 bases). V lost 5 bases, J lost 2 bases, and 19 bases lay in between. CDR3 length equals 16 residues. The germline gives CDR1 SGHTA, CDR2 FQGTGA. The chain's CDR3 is CASSASGGLKPYEQYF. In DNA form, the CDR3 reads TGTGCCAGCAGCGCGTCCGGGGGGCTAAAGCCCTACGAGCAGTACTTC.

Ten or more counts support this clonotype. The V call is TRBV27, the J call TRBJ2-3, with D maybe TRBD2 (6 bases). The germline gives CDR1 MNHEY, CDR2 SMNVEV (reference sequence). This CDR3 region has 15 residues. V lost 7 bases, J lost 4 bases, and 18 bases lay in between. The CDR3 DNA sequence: TGTGCCAGCATGCAACTCCGACTAGTTCCAGATACGCAGTATTTT. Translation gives CASMQLRLVPDTQYF.

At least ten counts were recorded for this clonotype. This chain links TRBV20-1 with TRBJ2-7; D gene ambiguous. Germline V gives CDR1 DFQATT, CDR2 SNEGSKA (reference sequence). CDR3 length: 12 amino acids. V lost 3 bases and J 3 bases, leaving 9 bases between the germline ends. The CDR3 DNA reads TGCAGTGCTAGGCTGATTTTCTACGAGCAGTACTTC. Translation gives CSARLIFYEQYF.

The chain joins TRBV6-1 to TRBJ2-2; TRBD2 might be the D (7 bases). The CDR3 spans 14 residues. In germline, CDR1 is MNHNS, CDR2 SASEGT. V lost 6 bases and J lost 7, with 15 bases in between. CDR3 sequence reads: CASSPGGQGGELFF. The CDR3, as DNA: TGTGCCAGCAGCCCGGGGGGCCAAGGCGGGGAGCTGTTTTTT.

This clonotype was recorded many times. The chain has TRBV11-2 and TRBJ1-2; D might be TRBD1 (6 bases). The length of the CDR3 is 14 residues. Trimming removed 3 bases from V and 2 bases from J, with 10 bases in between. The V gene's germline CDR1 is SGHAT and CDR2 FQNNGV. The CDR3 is CASSLSGENYGYTF. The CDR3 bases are TGTGCCAGCAGCTTGTCAGGGGAGAACTATGGCTACACCTTC.

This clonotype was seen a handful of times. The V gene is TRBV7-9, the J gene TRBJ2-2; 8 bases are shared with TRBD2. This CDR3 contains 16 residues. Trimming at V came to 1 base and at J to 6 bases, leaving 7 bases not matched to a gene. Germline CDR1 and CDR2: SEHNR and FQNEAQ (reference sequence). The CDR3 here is CASSLGPAGESGELFF. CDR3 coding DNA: TGTGCCAGCAGCTTAGGTCCAGCGGGAGAATCCGGGGAGCTGTTTTTT.

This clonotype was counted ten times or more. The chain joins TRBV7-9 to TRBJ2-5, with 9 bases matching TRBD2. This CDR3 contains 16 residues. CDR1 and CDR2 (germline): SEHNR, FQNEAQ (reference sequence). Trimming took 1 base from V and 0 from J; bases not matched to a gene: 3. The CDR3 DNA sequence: TGTGCCAGCAGCTTAGGGGTAGCGGGAGACCAAGAGACCCAGTACTTC. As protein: CASSLGVAGDQETQYF.

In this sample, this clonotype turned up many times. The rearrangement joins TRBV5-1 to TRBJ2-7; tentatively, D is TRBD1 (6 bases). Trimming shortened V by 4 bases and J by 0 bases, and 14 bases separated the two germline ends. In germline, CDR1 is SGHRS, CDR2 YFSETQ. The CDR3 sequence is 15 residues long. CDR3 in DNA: TGCGCCAGCAGCGAAGGACAGTTTAACTCCTACGAGCAGTACTTC. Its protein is CASSEGQFNSYEQYF.

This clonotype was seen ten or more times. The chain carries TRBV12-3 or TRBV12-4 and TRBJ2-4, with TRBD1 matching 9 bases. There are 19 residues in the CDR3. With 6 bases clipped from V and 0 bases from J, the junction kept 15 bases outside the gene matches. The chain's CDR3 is CASSLRTGTGIIAKNIQYF. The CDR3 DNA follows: TGTGCCAGCAGCCTGCGCACCGGGACAGGGATCATAGCCAAAAACATTCAGTACTTC.